Listed here is a single T cell receptor beta chain. The antigen is not known. This sample is drawn from a study of immune cell composition in non-small cell lung cancer. General observations from the study: Clones >0.5% enriched in tumour were rarer in adenocarcinoma (roughly 35%) than squamous (roughly 80%).

Normal lung was sampled as far from the tumour as possible, at least 3 cm. J was trimmed by 3 bases and V by 4 bases; bases with no gene match: 7. This CDR3 has 15 amino acids. The germline gives CDR1 SGHKS, CDR2 YYEKEE (reference sequence). TCRdb's table, derived via immunoSEQ multiplex PCR, lists solely in-frame clones and lacks some. Of about 6,700 clones listed, 67% were seen once; the top ten hold roughly 10%. This TCR was sampled from a human donor with non-small cell lung cancer. The chain has TRBV5-5 and TRBJ2-1; TRBD1 matches 7 bases. The sample was non-adjacent lung tissue. CDR3 amino acids: CASSRQGLIYNEQFF. Written as DNA, the CDR3 is TGTGCCAGCAGCCGACAGGGCCTAATCTACAATGAGCAGTTCTTC.